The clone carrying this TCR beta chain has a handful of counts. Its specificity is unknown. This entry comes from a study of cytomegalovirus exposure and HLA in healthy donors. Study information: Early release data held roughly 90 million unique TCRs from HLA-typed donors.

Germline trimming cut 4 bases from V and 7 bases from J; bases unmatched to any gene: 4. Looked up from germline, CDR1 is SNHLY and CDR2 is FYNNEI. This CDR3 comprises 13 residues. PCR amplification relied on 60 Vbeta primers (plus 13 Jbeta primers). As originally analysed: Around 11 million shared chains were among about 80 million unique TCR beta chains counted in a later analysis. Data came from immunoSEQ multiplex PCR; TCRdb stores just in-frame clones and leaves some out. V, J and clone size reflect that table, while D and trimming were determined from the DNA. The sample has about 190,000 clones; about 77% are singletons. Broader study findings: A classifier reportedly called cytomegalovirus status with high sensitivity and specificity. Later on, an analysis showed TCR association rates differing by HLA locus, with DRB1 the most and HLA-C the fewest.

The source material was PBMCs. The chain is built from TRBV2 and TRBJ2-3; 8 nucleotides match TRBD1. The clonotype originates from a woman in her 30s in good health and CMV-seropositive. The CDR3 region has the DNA TGTGCCAGCAGTGTTCAGGGGGCGAATACGCAGTATTTT. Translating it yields CASSVQGANTQYF.